Listed below are T cell receptor beta chains from one sample, sequenced in a study of shared clonotypes between healthy human individuals. Data came from immunoSEQ multiplex PCR; TCRdb stores just in-frame clones and leaves some out. The table shows about 2.2 million clones, with more than 85% occurring only once. Sequenced: naive CD8+ T cells from PBMCs. The receptors stem from a man aged 18 to 30 in good health. Some clones in this sample may be carry-over from other donors' samples. The CDR3 runs from the conserved cysteine through the conserved F or W. The D gene is left open where the match is weak. Only part of the rows carry a size: once, few, many, or a class if the clone is expanded.

V,J,D,size,CDR3,DNA
TRBV27,TRBJ2-2,TRBD2,NA,CASSLSAASGLELFF,TGTGCCAGCAGTTTATCGGCGGCTAGCGGCCTGGAGCTGTTTTTT
TRBV19,TRBJ2-1,NA,NA,CASSGFQSYNEQFF,TGTGCCAGTAGTGGGTTTCAGTCCTACAATGAGCAGTTCTTC
TRBV2,TRBJ1-2,TRBD1,NA,CATQGAANYGYTF,TGTGCCACACAGGGGGCAGCTAACTATGGCTACACCTTC
TRBV27,TRBJ2-6,NA,NA,CASSFSIPGANVLTF,TGTGCCAGCAGTTTTTCTATTCCTGGGGCCAACGTCCTGACTTTC
TRBV28,TRBJ2-7,TRBD2,NA,CASRLQAGSSYEQYF,TGTGCCAGCAGACTACAAGCGGGAAGCTCCTACGAGCAGTACTTC
TRBV4-2,TRBJ2-5,NA,NA,CASSQEGTHQETQYF,TGTGCCAGCAGCCAAGAGGGGACCCACCAAGAGACCCAGTACTTC
TRBV28,TRBJ2-7,NA,once,CASSLRGRLYEQYF,TGTGCCAGCAGTCTTAGAGGGCGCCTCTACGAGCAGTACTTC
TRBV6-1,TRBJ2-3,NA,NA,CASRTARTQYF,TGTGCCAGCCGGACAGCGCGGACGCAGTATTTT
TRBV27,TRBJ2-7,TRBD1,NA,CASSPPPGTGDHEQYF,TGTGCCAGCAGTCCCCCCCCCGGGACAGGGGACCACGAGCAGTACTTC
TRBV6-5,TRBJ1-3,NA,NA,CASSPGNSGNTIYF,TGTGCCAGCAGCCCGGGAAACTCTGGAAACACCATATATTTT
TRBV9,TRBJ2-7,NA,few,CASSVGGLTGEQYF,TGTGCCAGCAGCGTAGGGGGGTTGACGGGCGAGCAGTACTTC
TRBV5-5,TRBJ1-5,NA,NA,CASSLEYSNQPQHF,TGTGCCAGCAGCTTGGAGTATAGCAATCAGCCCCAGCATTTT
TRBV7-9,TRBJ2-7,NA,NA,CASSFPRGEQYF,TGTGCCAGCAGCTTTCCAAGGGGGGAGCAGTACTTC
TRBV29-1,TRBJ2-6,TRBD1,NA,CSVESPGTGVSSGANVLTF,TGCAGCGTTGAGAGCCCCGGGACAGGGGTCAGCTCTGGGGCCAACGTCCTGACTTTC
TRBV7-8,TRBJ1-4,TRBD1,NA,CASSGDSWEEKLFF,TGTGCCAGCAGCGGGGACAGTTGGGAGGAAAAACTGTTTTTT
TRBV4-1,TRBJ2-1,NA,NA,CASSQIQGYGQNEQFF,TGCGCCAGCAGCCAGATACAGGGATATGGCCAAAATGAGCAGTTCTTC
TRBV29-1,TRBJ1-2,TRBD1,NA,CSVDNPGQDYNYGYTF,TGCAGCGTAGATAATCCGGGACAGGATTATAACTATGGCTACACCTTC
TRBV9,TRBJ2-1,TRBD2,NA,CASSARTGGRMYEQFF,TGTGCCAGCAGCGCGAGAACAGGCGGGAGGATGTATGAGCAGTTCTTC
TRBV30,TRBJ2-7,NA,NA,CAWTWGTGTYEQYF,TGTGCCTGGACTTGGGGTACAGGCACCTACGAGCAGTACTTC
TRBV14,TRBJ2-6,NA,NA,CASSQPRQTGANVLTF,TGTGCCAGCAGCCAACCGAGACAAACCGGGGCCAACGTCCTGACTTTC
TRBV7-6,TRBJ2-1,NA,NA,CASSLPPKEQFF,TGTGCCAGCAGCTTGCCCCCGAAGGAGCAGTTCTTC
TRBV6-5,TRBJ2-7,NA,NA,CASSSRGGGLYEQYF,TGTGCCAGCAGTTCCCGGGGAGGGGGCTTGTACGAGCAGTACTTC
TRBV9,TRBJ1-2,NA,NA,CASSVGDIYYGYTF,TGTGCCAGCAGCGTTGGGGACATCTACTATGGCTACACCTTC
TRBV28,TRBJ2-2,NA,NA,CASSLVDTNTGELFF,TGTGCCAGCAGTTTAGTCGATACGAACACCGGGGAGCTGTTTTTT
TRBV27,TRBJ2-3,TRBD2,NA,CASSFLASGTEDTQYF,TGTGCCAGCAGTTTCTTGGCTAGCGGGACTGAAGATACGCAGTATTTT
TRBV27,TRBJ2-3,NA,NA,CASSPEGWNTDTQYF,TGTGCCAGCAGCCCGGAGGGGTGGAACACAGATACGCAGTATTTT